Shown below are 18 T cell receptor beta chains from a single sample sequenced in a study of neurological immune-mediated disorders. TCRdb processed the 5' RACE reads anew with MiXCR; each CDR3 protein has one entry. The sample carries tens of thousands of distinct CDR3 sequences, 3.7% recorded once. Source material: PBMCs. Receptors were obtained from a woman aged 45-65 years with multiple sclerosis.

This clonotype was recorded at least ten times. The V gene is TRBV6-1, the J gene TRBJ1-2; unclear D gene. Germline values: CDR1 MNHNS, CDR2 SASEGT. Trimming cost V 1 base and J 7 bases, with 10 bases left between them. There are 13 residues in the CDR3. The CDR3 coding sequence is TGTGCCAGCAGTGAAGGTCCGGGTCGTGGCTACACCTTC. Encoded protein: CASSEGPGRGYTF.

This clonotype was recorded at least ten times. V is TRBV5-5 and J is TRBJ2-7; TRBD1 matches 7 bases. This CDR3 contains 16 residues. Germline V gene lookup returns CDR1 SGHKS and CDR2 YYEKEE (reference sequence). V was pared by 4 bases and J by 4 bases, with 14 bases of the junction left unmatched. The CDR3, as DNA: TGTGCCAGCAGCCCTCCCCTAGACAGGGTGGGATACGAGCAGTACTTC. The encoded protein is CASSPPLDRVGYEQYF.

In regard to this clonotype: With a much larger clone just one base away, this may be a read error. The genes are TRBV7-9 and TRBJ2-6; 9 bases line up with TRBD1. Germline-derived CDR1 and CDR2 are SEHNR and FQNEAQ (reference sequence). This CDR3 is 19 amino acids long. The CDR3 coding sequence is TGTGCCAGCAGCTTAGCTGTGGGACAGGGCTTGCCTGGGGCCAAAGTCCTGACTTTC. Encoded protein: CASSLAVGQGLPGAKVLTF. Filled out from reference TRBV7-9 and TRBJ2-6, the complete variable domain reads DTGVSQNPRHKITKRGQNVTFRCDPISEHNRLYWYRQTLGQGPEFLTYFQNEAQLEKSRLLSDRFSAERPKGSFSTLEIQRTEQGDSAMYLCASSLAVGQGLPGAKVLTFGAGSRLTVL.

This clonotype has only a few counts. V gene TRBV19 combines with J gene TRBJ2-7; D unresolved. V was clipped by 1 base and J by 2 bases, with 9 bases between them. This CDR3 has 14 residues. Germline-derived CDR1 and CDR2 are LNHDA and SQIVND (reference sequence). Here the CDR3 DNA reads TGTGCCAGTAGTATAGCGGGTCACACCTACGAGCAGTACTTC. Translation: CASSIAGHTYEQYF.

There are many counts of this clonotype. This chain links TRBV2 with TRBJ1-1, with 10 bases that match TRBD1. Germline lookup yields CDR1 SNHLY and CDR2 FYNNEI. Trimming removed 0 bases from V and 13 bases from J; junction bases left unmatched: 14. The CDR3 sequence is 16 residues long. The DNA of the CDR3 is TGTGCCAGCAGTGAAGCGGGGGGACAGGGGCCCCAGAGGCTTTTCTTT. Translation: CASSEAGGQGPQRLFF.

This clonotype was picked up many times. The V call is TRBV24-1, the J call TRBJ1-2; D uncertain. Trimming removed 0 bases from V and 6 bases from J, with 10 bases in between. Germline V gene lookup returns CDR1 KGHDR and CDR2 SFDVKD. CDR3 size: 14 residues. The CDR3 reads CATSDLQRGHGYTF. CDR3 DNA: TGTGCCACCAGTGATTTGCAAAGAGGACATGGCTACACCTTC.

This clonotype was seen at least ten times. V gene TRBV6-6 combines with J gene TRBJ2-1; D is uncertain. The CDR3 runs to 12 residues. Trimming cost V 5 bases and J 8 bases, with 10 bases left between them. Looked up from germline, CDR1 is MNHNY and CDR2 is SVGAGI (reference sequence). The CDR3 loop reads CASSPLGDEQFF. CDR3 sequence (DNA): TGTGCCAGCAGTCCCTTGGGCGATGAGCAGTTCTTC.

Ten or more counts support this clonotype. This CDR3 reads CASSRQGTGDRNQPQHF. In nucleotides, the CDR3 is TGTGCCAGCTCACGGCAGGGGACGGGGGATCGCAATCAGCCCCAGCATTTT. V gene TRBV18 combines with J gene TRBJ1-5; TRBD1 is a possible D gene (6 bases). CDR3 length equals 17 residues. In germline, CDR1 is KGHSH, CDR2 LQKENI. Trimming took off 4 bases at V and 2 bases at J, with 18 bases between the two ends.

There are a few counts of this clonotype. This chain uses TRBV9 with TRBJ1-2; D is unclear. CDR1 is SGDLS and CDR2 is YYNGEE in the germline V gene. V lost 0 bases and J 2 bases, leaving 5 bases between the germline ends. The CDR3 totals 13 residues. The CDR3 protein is CASSVDLNYGYTF. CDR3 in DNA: TGTGCCAGCAGCGTAGATTTGAACTATGGCTACACCTTC.

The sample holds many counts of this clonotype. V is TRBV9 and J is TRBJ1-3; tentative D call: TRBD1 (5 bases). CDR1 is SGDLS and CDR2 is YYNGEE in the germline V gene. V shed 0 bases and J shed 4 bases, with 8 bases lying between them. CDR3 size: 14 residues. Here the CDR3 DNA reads TGTGCCAGCAGCGTAGTGGCAGGGGGAAACACCATATATTTT. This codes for CASSVVAGGNTIYF.

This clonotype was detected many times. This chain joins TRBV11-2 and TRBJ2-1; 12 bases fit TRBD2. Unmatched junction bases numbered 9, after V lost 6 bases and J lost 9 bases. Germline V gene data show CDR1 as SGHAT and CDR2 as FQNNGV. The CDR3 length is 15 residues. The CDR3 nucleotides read TGTGCCAGCAGTGCGACTAGCGGGAGCTATGTTGAGCAGTTCTTC. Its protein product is CASSATSGSYVEQFF.

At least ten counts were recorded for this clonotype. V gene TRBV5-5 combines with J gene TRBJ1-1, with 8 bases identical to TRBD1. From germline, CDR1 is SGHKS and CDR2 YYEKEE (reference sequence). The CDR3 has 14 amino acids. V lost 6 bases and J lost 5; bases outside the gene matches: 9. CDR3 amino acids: CASTQGARGTEAFF. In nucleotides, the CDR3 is TGTGCCAGCACCCAGGGGGCGCGGGGAACTGAAGCTTTCTTT. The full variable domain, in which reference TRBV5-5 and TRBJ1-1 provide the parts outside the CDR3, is DAGVTQSPTHLIKTRGQQVTLRCSPISGHKSVSWYQQVLGQGPQFIFQYYEKEERGRGNFPDRFSARQFPNYSSELNVNALLLGDSALYLCASTQGARGTEAFFGQGTRLTVV.

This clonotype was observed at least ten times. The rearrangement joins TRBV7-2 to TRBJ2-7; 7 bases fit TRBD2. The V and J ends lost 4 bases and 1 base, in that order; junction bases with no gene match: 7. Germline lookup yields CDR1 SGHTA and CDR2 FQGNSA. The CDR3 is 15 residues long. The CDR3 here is CASSWGGYSSYEQYF. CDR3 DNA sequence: TGTGCCAGCAGCTGGGGGGGGTACTCTTCCTACGAGCAGTACTTC.

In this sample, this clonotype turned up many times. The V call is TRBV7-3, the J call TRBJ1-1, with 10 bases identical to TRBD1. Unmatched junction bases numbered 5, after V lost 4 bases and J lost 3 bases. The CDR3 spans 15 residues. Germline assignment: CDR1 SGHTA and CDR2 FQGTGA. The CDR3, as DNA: TGTGCCAGCAGCTCTTCCGGGACAGGGGACACTGAAGCTTTCTTT. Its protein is CASSSSGTGDTEAFF. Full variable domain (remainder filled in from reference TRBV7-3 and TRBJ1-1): GAGVSQTPSNKVTEKGKYVELRCDPISGHTALYWYRQSLGQGPEFLIYFQGTGAADDSGLPNDRFFAVRPEGSVSTLKIQRTERGDSAVYLCASSSSGTGDTEAFFGQGTRLTVV.

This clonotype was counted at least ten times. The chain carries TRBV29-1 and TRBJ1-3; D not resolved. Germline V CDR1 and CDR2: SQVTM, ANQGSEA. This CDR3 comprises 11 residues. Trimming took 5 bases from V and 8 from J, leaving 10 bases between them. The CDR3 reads CSVPFRDTIYF. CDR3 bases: TGCAGCGTTCCTTTTCGGGACACCATATATTTT.

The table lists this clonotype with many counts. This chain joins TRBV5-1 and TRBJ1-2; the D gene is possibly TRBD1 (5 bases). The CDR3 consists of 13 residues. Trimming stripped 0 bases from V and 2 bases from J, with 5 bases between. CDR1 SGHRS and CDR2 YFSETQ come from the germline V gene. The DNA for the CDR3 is TGCGCCAGCAGCTTGGGGGACAACTATGGCTACACCTTC. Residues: CASSLGDNYGYTF. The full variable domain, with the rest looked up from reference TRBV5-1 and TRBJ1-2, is KAGVTQTPRYLIKTRGQQVTLSCSPISGHRSVSWYQQTPGQGLQFLFEYFSETQRNKGNFPGRFSGRQFSNSRSEMNVSTLELGDSALYLCASSLGDNYGYTFGSGTRLTVV.

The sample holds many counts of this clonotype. In DNA form, the CDR3 reads TGCAGTGCTAGACTCCCCCGGAACTCCTACAATGAGCAGTTCTTC. This translates into CSARLPRNSYNEQFF. This chain links TRBV20-1 with TRBJ2-1; no definite D call. The CDR3 spans 15 residues. Germline CDR1 is DFQATT and CDR2 is SNEGSKA (reference sequence). Trimming shortened V by 2 bases and J by 0 bases, and 11 bases separated the two germline ends.

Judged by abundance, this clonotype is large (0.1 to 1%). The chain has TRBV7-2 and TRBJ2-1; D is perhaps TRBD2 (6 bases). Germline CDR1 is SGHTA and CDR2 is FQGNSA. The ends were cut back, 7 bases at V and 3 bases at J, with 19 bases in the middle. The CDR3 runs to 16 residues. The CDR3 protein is CASILGTAGIYNEQFF. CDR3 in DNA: TGTGCCAGCATCCTCGGCACAGCGGGCATCTACAATGAGCAGTTCTTC.